Listed here is a single T cell receptor beta chain. These data originate in a study of blood T cell repertoires in COVID-19. About the research overall: Sources were T cells, B-cell-depleted T cells, or PBMCs; the material itself was cDNA or gDNA.

The CDR3 spans 13 residues. V was trimmed by 1 base and J by 7 bases, leaving 10 bases between them. Germline CDR1 reads SGHVS; CDR2 reads FQNEAQ. In the original processing: Amplification of reference gene primers provided the estimated nucleated cell counts. Clones were read by immunoSEQ multiplex PCR, and TCRdb kept only the in-frame ones, dropping some. D and trimming come from the DNA, and the V and J calls and clone size come from that table. Of 140,000 or so clones in the sample, around 87% are singletons; the top ten hold roughly 37%. Input material: peripheral blood. The clonotype originates from a man in his forties or fifties who had recovered from COVID-19. The chain has TRBV7-8 and TRBJ1-1; TRBD1 is a possible D gene (5 bases). The CDR3 sequence is CASSLVGGSEAFF. The CDR3 DNA reads TGTGCCAGCAGCTTAGTGGGGGGGAGTGAAGCTTTCTTT.